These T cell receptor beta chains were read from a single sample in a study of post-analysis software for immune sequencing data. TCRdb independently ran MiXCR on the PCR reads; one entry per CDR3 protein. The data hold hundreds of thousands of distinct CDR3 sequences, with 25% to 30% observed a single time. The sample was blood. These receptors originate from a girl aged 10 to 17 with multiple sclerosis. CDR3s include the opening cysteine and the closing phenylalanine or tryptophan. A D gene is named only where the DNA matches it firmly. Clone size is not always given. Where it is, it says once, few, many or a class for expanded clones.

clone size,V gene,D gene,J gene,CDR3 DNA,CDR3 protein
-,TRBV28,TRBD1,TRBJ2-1,TGTGCCAGCAGTTTAATACGTCCGGGACAGACCTACAATGAGCAGTTCTTC,CASSLIRPGQTYNEQFF
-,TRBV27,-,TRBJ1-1,TGTGCCAGCAGTTTATTACCGGGGGAGGGAACTGAAGCTTTCTTT,CASSLLPGEGTEAFF
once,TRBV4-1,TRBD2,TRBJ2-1,TGCGCCAGCAGCCAGGGACTAGCCGCCTCCTGCAATGAGCAGTTCTTC,CASSQGLAASCNEQFF
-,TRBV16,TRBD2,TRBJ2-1,TGTGCCAGCAGCCAATGGAGGCTGGCGGGGGGACTGACGGGGAATGAGCAGTTCTTC,CASSQWRLAGGLTGNEQFF
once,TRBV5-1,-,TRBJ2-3,TGCGCCAGCAGCTTGGGTCAGGGCCAGGCAGATACGCAGTATTTT,CASSLGQGQADTQYF
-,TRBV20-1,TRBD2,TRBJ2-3,TGCAGTGCTAAGACTAGCGGGGGAGGGACGCAGTATTTT,CSAKTSGGGTQYF
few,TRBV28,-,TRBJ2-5,TGTGCCAGCAGTTCTCACGCCGGGGCGAGGCAAGAGACCCAGTACTTC,CASSSHAGARQETQYF
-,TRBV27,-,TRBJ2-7,TGTGCCAGCAGTTTACGGGGGGCCATGTACGAGCAGTACTTC,CASSLRGAMYEQYF
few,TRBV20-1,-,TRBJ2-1,TGCAGTGCTAGGGGAGCGGCATTTTACAATGAGCAGTTCTTC,CSARGAAFYNEQFF
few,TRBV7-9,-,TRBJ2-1,TGTGCCAGCAGCCACTTGGGGCGGAGCTCCTACAATGAGCAGTTCTTC,CASSHLGRSSYNEQFF
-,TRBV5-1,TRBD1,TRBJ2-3,TGCGCCAGCACGAAAGGGGGCGCAGATACGCAGTATTTT,CASTKGGADTQYF
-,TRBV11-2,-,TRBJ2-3,TGTGCCAGCAGCGGGGGGGCCCCAGATACGCAGTATTTT,CASSGGAPDTQYF
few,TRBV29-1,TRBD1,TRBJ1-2,TGCAGCGTTGAATCCCAACAGGGGGCACGGTATGGCTACACCTTC,CSVESQQGARYGYTF
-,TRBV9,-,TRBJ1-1,TGTGCCAGCAGCGTAGGATGGGCGGCTGAAGCTTTCTTT,CASSVGWAAEAFF
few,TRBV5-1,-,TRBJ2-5,TGCGCCAGCAGCTTGCGAAGTGAGGAAAAACAAGAGACCCAGTACTTC,CASSLRSEEKQETQYF
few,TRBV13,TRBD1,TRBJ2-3,TGTGCCAGCAGCTCGGGGACAGCCCTAGATACGCAGTATTTT,CASSSGTALDTQYF
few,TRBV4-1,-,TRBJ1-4,TGCGCCAGCAGCCAAGATACGGGTTATGAAAAACTGTTTTTT,CASSQDTGYEKLFF
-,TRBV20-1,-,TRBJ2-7,TGCAGTGCTAGGCCTACCAGCTCCTACGAGCAGTACTTC,CSARPTSSYEQYF
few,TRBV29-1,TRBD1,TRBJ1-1,TGCAGCGTTGAGGGTTCGGCAGGGGGACCTCACACTGAAGCTTTCTTT,CSVEGSAGGPHTEAFF
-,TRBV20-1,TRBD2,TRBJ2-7,TGCAGTGCACGTGCGGGAGGCCACTACGAGCAGTACTTC,CSARAGGHYEQYF
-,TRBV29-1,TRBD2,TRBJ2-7,TGCAGCGCGGGACTAGGTGACGAGCAGTACTTC,CSAGLGDEQYF
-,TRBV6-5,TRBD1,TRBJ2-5,TGTGCCTGCCACAGGGGGCTGGGTGAGACCCAGTACTTC,CACHRGLGETQYF
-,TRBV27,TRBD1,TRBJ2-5,TGTGCCAGCAGTTTACTCCCCCAGGGGGCCGCGTGGGAGCAGTACTTC,CASSLLPQGAAWEQYF
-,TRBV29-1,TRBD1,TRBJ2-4,TGCAGCGTTGGGACGGACAGGGGATGGGTTCAGTACTTC,CSVGTDRGWVQYF
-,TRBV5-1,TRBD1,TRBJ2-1,TGCGCCAGCAGCTTGGGGGGACAGAGCTCCTACAATGAGCAGTTCTTC,CASSLGGQSSYNEQFF